This TCR beta chain was recovered during a study of radiotherapy plus CTLA-4 blockade in lung cancer. Across the whole study: Of the patients, 15% to 20% showed objective responses and about 30% attained disease control.

CDR3 size: 17 residues. V was pared by 0 bases and J by 4 bases, with 19 bases between. Per the germline V gene, CDR1 is SGHRS and CDR2 is YFSETQ. TCRdb's table, derived via immunoSEQ multiplex PCR, lists solely in-frame clones and lacks some. The table has about 60,000 clones, 72% seen once. This clone was seen once. The antigen is unknown. Ipilimumab-mediated CTLA-4 blockade plus focal radiation was given to patients having chemo-refractory metastatic non-small-cell lung cancer. Notes on the study in general: Blood saw expansion of tumor-derived TCR clones after radiotherapy plus ipilimumab. Together with interferon-beta, which increased in serum after radiation, early dynamic changes in blood T cell clones were reportedly the best predictors of response.

The sequence was collected from a human donor with non-small cell lung cancer whose response to radiotherapy plus ipilimumab could not be evaluated. Sample: peripheral blood, taken from a patient treated with radiotherapy plus ipilimumab. This rearrangement joins TRBV5-1 to TRBJ1-1; possibly TRBD1 for D (5 bases). In DNA form, the CDR3 reads TGCGCCAGCAGCTTGGGGGGCGCAACCCCGAAGGGCACTGAAGCTTTCTTT. Translation gives CASSLGGATPKGTEAFF. The complete variable domain, with remaining parts taken from reference TRBV5-1 and TRBJ1-1, reads KAGVTQTPRYLIKTRGQQVTLSCSPISGHRSVSWYQQTPGQGLQFLFEYFSETQRNKGNFPGRFSGRQFSNSRSEMNVSTLELGDSALYLCASSLGGATPKGTEAFFGQGTRLTVV.